This T cell receptor (beta chain) was profiled in a study of T cells in Graves' hyperthyroidism and ophthalmopathy. Template material for amplifying TCR beta CDR3 regions consisted of RNA transcripts. The HTBI primer set served for first-round RT-PCR of the TCR CDR3. TCRdb redid the calling of the multiplex PCR reads with MiXCR, one entry per CDR3 protein. The sample contains fewer than 350,000 distinct CDR3 sequences, 13% to 15% of which appear only once. Exclusion of patients followed from uncontrolled infection, other autoimmune disease, pregnancy or lactation. This receptor was taken from a woman in her fifties or sixties with Graves' hyperthyroidism that later progressed to Graves' ophthalmopathy. Input material: blood.

The CDR3 nucleotides are TGTGCCAGCTCACCTTTATCCGGGAGCACCGGGGAGCTGTTTTTT. Its protein is CASSPLSGSTGELFF. The rearrangement links TRBV18 to TRBJ2-2, with a tentative D call TRBD2 (6 bases). V was cut by 3 bases and J by 4 bases, with 12 bases left in between. Germline CDR1 reads KGHSH; CDR2 reads LQKENI. CDR3 size: 15 residues. Supplemented by reference TRBV18 and TRBJ2-2, the full variable domain reads NAGVMQNPRHLVRRRGQEARLRCSPMKGHSHVYWYRQLPEEGLKFMVYLQKENIIDESGMPKERFSAEFPKEGPSILRIQQVVRGDSAAYFCASSPLSGSTGELFFGEGSRLTVL.